The 11 T cell receptor beta chains in this list originate from one sample, sequenced in a study of CD8+CD57+ T cells in acquired aplastic anemia. Genomic DNA, serving as template, underwent TCR beta VDJ and CDR3 profiling. TCRdb processed the reads anew with MiXCR; each CDR3 protein has one entry. The table includes about 220,000 distinct CDR3 sequences, 30% to 35% detected once. Sequenced input: sorted CD4+, CD8+, or CD8+CD57+ T cells (not recorded which) from PBMCs. These receptors were obtained from a human donor in good health, serving as a control.

The chain links TRBV11-2 to TRBJ2-7, with TRBD2 matching over 14 bases. Gene TRBJ2-1 matches the end of the DNA better, so the J call may be wrong. CDR3 length: 17 residues. Germline V gene data show CDR1 as SGHAT and CDR2 as FQNNGV. The CDR3 region has the DNA TGTGCCAGCAGCGGACCCCGGGGACTAGCGGGAGACAATGAGCAGTTCTTC. Its translation is CASSGPRGLAGDNEQFF.

The rearrangement uses TRBV27 and TRBJ1-1; maybe TRBD1 (5 bases). The V gene's germline CDR1 is MNHEY and CDR2 SMNVEV (reference sequence). V was clipped by 3 bases and J by 6 bases, with 26 bases between them. The CDR3 spans 18 residues. The CDR3 region is CASSFIWGGRLTHSEAFF. The CDR3 DNA sequence: TGTGCCAGCAGTTTCATTTGGGGCGGGAGGTTGACACATTCTGAAGCTTTCTTT.

This clonotype was observed many times. V gene TRBV2 combines with J gene TRBJ1-2; TRBD1 matches at 9 bases. The CDR3 is 17 amino acids. Germline V gene sequence: CDR1 SNHLY, CDR2 FYNNEI. V shed 6 bases and J 6 bases; nucleotides not matched to a gene: 17. The CDR3 region has the DNA TGTGCCAGCAGCCTCCGCCTCTTGACAGGGGGAAGCAATGGCTACACCTTC. Its translation is CASSLRLLTGGSNGYTF.

DNA for the CDR3: TGTGCCAGCAGCTTAACGGCGACTGGGTACAATGAGCAGTTCTTC. This codes for CASSLTATGYNEQFF. The V gene is TRBV7-3, the J gene TRBJ2-1; no reliable D call. The germline V gene has CDR1 SGHTA and CDR2 FQGTGA. This CDR3 has 15 amino acids. V was trimmed by 0 bases and J by 4 bases, leaving 10 bases between them.

Only a few counts were recorded for this clonotype. This sequence joins TRBV9 and TRBJ2-2; 7 bases match TRBD1. Losses at the gene ends were 0 bases for V and 1 base for J; bases not matched to a gene: 3. The CDR3 extends over 16 amino acids. Looked up from germline, CDR1 is SGDLS and CDR2 is YYNGEE. In DNA, the CDR3 is TGTGCCAGCAGCGTAGTGTCAGGGGGGAACACCGGGGAGCTGTTTTTT. Translating gives CASSVVSGGNTGELFF.

This clonotype was seen a single time. The CDR3 nucleotides read TGCAGCGTTACCGGGACAGGGAGAAATCAGCCCCAGCATTTT. The encoded protein is CSVTGTGRNQPQHF. The J gene is TRBJ1-5, the V gene TRBV29-1, with 9 bases lining up with TRBD1. Germline assignment: CDR1 SQVTM and CDR2 ANQGSEA. V gave up 5 bases and J gave up 4 bases; unmatched junction bases: 6. The CDR3 totals 14 residues. The entire variable domain, with the rest obtained from reference TRBV29-1 and TRBJ1-5, is as follows: SAVISQKPSRDICQRGTSLTIQCQVDSQVTMMFWYRQQPGQSLTLIATANQGSEATYESGFVIDKFPISRPNLTFSTLTVSNMSPEDSSIYLCSVTGTGRNQPQHFGDGTRLSIL.

The table lists this clonotype with many counts. The V gene is TRBV12-3 or TRBV12-4, the J gene TRBJ1-2; D remains unclear. The CDR3 spans 14 residues. Between the trimmed V and J ends, which lost 3 bases and 0 bases, there was a span of 8 bases. The CDR3 nucleotides read TGTGCCAGCAGTTTGAGGAATACTAACTATGGCTACACCTTC. Protein product: CASSLRNTNYGYTF.

The rearrangement uses TRBV12-3 or TRBV12-4 and TRBJ2-3; TRBD1 or TRBD2 may be the D gene (7 bases each). V was cut by 10 bases and J by 5 bases, with 13 bases left in between. CDR3 length: 12 amino acids. The CDR3 DNA is TGTGCCATAGGGGGGGACAGAGATACGCAGTATTTT. It translates to CAIGGDRDTQYF.

About this clonotype: Since a much larger clone is just one base distant, this may be a read error. The chain employs TRBV2 and TRBJ1-2; D uncertain. V was clipped by 6 bases and J by 4 bases, with 9 bases between them. The CDR3 sequence is 12 residues long. Germline lookup yields CDR1 SNHLY and CDR2 FYNNEI. The CDR3 nucleotides read TGTGCCAGCAGCGATCCTCCCTATGGCTACACCTTC. It codes for CASSDPPYGYTF.

The chain employs TRBV18 and TRBJ1-6; possible D gene TRBD1, 5 bases. Trimming pared 7 bases from V and 8 bases from J, leaving 15 bases between. CDR3 size: 14 residues. Germline-derived CDR1 and CDR2 are KGHSH and LQKENI. CDR3 in amino acids: CASLKAGDDSPLHF. Written as DNA, the CDR3 is TGTGCCAGCTTGAAAGCGGGGGATGATTCACCCCTCCACTTT.

This sequence joins TRBV12-3 or TRBV12-4 and TRBJ2-1; 7 bases are a match to TRBD1. This CDR3 is built from 15 residues. V lost 7 bases and J lost 7; bases outside the gene matches: 13. The CDR3 nucleotides are TGTGCCAGCACACAGCAAGGACAGGAGAGGAATGAGCAGTTCTTC. It is translated as CASTQQGQERNEQFF.